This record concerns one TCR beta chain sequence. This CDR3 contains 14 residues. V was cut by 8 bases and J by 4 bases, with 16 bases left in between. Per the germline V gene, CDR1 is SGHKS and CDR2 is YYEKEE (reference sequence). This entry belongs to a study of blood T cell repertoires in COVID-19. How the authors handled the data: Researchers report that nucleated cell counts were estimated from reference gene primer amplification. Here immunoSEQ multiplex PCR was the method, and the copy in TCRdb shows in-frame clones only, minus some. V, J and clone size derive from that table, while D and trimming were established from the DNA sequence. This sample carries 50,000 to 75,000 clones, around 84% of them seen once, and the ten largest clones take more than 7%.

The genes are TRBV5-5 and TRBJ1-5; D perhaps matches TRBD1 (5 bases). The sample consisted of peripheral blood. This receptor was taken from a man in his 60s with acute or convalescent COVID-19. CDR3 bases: TGTGCCAGACCCCGGGGGGGGATTAATCAGCCCCAGCATTTT. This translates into CARPRGGINQPQHF.